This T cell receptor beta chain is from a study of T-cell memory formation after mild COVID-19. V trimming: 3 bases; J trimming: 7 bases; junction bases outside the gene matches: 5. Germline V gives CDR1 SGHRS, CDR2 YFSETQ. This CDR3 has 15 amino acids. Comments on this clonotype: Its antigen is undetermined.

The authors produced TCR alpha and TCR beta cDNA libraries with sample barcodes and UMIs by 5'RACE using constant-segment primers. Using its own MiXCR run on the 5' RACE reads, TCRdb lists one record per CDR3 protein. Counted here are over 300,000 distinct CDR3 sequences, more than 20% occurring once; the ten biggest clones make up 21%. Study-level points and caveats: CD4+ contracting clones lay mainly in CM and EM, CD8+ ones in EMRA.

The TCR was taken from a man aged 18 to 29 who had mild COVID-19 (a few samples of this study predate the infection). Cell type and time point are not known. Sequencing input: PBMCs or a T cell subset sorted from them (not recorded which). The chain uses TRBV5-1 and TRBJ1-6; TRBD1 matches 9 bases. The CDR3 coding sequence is TGCGCCAGCAGCTCAGATGGACAGGGGAATTCACCCCTCCACTTT. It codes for CASSSDGQGNSPLHF.